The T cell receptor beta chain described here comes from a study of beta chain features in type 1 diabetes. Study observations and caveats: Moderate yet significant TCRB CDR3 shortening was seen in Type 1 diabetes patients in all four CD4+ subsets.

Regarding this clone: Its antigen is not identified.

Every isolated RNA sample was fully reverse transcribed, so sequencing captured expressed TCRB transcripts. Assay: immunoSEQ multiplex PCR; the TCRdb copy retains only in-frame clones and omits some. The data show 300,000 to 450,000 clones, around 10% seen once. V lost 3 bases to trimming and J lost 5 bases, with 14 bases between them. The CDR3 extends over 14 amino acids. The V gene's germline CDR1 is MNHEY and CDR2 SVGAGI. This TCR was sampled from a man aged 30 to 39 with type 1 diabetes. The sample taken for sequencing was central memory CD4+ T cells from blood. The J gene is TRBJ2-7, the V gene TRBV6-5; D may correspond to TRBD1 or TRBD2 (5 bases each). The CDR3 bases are TGTGCCAGCAGTTATAGGGGAGCCCACCACGAGCAGTACTTC. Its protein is CASSYRGAHHEQYF.